This TCR beta chain stems from a study of T cell repertoires in cytomegalovirus infection (dated by TCRdb to between 2018 and 2021). Concerning the study at large: The peptide stimulations were aimed at well-studied HLA-B-restricted epitopes as well as recently identified HLA-C-restricted CMV epitopes, whose presentation resists viral immunomodulation. Donor HLA type was relevant to the analysis, because carriage of CMV infection together with the matching HLA type was indicated by public TCR beta signatures.

Broad study findings and their caveats: The ex vivo response was dominated by HLA-C-restricted CMV-specific TCR beta clonotypes, and the single most frequent clonotype in two of eight donors was supplied by these HLA-C-restricted clonotypes. In both this cohort and an independent cohort of 352 donors, the cumulative frequency of public TCR beta family members distinguished carriers of CMV infection plus the relevant HLA type.

V gives up 0 bases and J gives up 1 base, and the segment between their germline ends measures 12 bases. The CDR3 contains 17 residues, cysteine and phenylalanine counted. Only CDR3 DNA remains: 51 bases, in frame from the first base. CDR1 and CDR2 (SEHNR, FQNEAQ) derive from the germline V gene (reference sequence). Details on this clonotype: Its antigen is still unknown. Per-nucleotide qualities are absent, and no much larger clonotype sits a single base away.

The data were produced on an Illumina HiSeq 1500. TCRdb applied fastp at Q25 and MiXCR to the public reads, then kept only in-frame beta chains. Under each unique CDR3 protein, matching rows form one entry showing the most common genes and DNA. In all, the sample holds some 46,000 distinct CDR3 sequences, and about 19% of those were seen once. The ten largest clones capture about 53% of the sample. The sample's treatment or condition, from its label and the paper: in vitro stimulation with specific CMV peptide epitopes to enrich CMV-specific T cells. This sequence was found in a human donor in good health (CMV status not recorded). Some clones in this sample may be carry-over from other donors' samples. Recombination joined TRBV7-9 with TRBJ1-4, with a weak D call of TRBD1 (5 bases match). The sample consisted of CD8+ T cells from cultured PBMCs, taken from culture after CMV antigen stimulation. The CDR3 region reads CASSLASRGITNEKLFF. DNA sequence: TGTGCCAGCAGCTTAGCGAGCCGGGGGATAACTAATGAAAAACTGTTTTTT.